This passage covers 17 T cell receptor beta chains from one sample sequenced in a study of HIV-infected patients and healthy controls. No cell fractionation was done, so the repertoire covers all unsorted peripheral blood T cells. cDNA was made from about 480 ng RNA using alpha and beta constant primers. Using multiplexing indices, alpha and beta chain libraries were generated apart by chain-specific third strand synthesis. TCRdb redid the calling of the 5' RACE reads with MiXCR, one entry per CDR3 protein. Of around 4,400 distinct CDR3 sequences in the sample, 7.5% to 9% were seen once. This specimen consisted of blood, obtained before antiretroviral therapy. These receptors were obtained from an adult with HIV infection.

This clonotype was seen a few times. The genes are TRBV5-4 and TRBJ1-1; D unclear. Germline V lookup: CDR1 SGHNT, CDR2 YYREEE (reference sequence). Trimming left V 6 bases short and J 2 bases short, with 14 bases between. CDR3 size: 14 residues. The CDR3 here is CASTEDGINTEAFF. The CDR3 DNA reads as TGTGCCAGCACTGAGGACGGGATAAACACTGAAGCTTTCTTT.

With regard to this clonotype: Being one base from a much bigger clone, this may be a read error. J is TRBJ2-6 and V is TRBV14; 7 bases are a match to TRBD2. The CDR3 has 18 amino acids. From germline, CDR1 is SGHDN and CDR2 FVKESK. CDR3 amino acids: CASGQGESAGRQANVLTF. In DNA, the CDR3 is TGTGCCAGCGGCCAAGGGGAGTCAGCGGGGAGACAGGCCAACGTCCTGACTTTC. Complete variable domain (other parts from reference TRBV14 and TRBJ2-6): EAGVTQFPSHSVIEKGQTVTLRCDPISGHDNLYWYRRVMGKEIKFLLHFVKESKQDESGMPNNRFLAERTGGTYSTLKVQPAELEDSGVYFCASGQGESAGRQANVLTFGAGSRLTVL.

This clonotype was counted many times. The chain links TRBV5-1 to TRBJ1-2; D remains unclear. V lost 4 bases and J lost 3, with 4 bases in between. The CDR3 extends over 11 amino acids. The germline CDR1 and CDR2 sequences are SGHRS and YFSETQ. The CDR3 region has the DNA TGCGCCAGCAGCCTGGACTATGGCTACACCTTC. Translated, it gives CASSLDYGYTF. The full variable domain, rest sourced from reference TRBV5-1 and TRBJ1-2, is KAGVTQTPRYLIKTRGQQVTLSCSPISGHRSVSWYQQTPGQGLQFLFEYFSETQRNKGNFPGRFSGRQFSNSRSEMNVSTLELGDSALYLCASSLDYGYTFGSGTRLTVV.

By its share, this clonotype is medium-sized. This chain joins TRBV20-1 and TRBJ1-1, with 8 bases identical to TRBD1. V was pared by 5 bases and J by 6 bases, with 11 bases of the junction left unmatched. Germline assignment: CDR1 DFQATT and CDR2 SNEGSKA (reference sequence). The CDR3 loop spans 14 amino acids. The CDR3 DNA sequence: TGCAGTGCTTCCGCCGGGACAGGTGCGGCTGAAGCTTTCTTT. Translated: CSASAGTGAAEAFF.

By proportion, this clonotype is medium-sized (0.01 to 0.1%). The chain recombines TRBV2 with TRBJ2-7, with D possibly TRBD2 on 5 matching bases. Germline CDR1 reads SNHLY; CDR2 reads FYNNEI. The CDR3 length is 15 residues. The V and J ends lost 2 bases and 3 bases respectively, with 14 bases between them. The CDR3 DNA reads TGTGCCAGCAGTGAACCGGCAGGAGCGGACTACGAGCAGTACTTC. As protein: CASSEPAGADYEQYF.

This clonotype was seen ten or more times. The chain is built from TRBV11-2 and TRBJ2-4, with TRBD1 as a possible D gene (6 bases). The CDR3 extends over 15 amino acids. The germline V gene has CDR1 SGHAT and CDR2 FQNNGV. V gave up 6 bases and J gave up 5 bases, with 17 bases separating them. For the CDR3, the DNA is TGTGCCAGCAGGCCCGCAGCAGGGGAAGAAAACATTCAGTACTTC. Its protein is CASRPAAGEENIQYF.

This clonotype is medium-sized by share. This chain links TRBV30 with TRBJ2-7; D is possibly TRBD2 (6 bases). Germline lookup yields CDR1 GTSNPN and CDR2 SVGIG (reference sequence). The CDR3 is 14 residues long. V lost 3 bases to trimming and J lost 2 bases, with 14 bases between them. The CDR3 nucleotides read TGTGCCTGGAGGGGCCAGGGACTTGCCTACGAGCAGTACTTC. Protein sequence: CAWRGQGLAYEQYF.

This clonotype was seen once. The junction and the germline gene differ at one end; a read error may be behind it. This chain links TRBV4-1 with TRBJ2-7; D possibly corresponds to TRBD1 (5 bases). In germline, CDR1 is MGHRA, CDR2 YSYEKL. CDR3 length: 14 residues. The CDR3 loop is CVSSQGINLGEQYF. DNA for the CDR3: TGCGTCAGCAGCCAGGGAATTAACCTAGGCGAGCAGTACTTC.

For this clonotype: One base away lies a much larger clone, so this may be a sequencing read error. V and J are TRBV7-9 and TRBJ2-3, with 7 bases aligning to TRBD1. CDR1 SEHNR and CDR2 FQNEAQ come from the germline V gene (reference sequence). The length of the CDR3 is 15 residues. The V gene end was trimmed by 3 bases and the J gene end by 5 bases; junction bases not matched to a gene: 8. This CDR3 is CASSFRQGDIDTQYF. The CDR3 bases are TGTGCCAGCAGCTTCCGACAGGGAGACATAGATACGCAGTATTTT. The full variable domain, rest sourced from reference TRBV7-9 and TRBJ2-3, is DTGVSQNPRHKITKRGQNVTFRCDPISEHNRLYWYRQTLGQGPEFLTYFQNEAQLEKSRLLSDRFSAERPKGSFSTLEIQRTEQGDSAMYLCASSFRQGDIDTQYFGPGTRLTVL.

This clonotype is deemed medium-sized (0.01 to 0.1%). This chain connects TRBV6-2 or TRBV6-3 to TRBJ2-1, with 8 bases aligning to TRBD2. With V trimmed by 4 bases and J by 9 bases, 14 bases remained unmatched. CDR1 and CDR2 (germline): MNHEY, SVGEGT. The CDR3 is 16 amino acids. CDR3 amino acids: CASSSGGSGPIGEQFF. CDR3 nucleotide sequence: TGTGCCAGCAGTTCGGGAGGGAGTGGGCCCATAGGTGAGCAGTTCTTC.

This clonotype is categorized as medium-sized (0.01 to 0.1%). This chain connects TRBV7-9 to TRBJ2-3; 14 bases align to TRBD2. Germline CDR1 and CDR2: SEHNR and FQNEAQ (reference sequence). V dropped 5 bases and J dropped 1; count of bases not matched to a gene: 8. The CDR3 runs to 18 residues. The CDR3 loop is CASSVGTSGSVGTDTQYF. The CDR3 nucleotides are TGTGCCAGCAGCGTCGGGACTAGCGGGAGTGTAGGCACAGATACGCAGTATTTT. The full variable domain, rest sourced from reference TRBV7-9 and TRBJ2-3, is DTGVSQNPRHKITKRGQNVTFRCDPISEHNRLYWYRQTLGQGPEFLTYFQNEAQLEKSRLLSDRFSAERPKGSFSTLEIQRTEQGDSAMYLCASSVGTSGSVGTDTQYFGPGTRLTVL.

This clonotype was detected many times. The CDR3 sequence: CSGRGALNTGELFF. CDR3 DNA: TGCAGCGGCCGAGGCGCACTGAACACCGGGGAGCTGTTTTTT. The rearrangement joins TRBV29-1 to TRBJ2-2; D not resolved. With 7 bases removed from V and 1 base from J, the gap between germline ends came to 13 bases. Germline CDR1 reads SQVTM; CDR2 reads ANQGSEA. This CDR3 has 14 amino acids.

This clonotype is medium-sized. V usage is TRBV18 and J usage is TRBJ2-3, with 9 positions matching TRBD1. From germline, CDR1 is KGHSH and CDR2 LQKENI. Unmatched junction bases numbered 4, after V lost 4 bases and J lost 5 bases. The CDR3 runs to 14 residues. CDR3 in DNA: TGTGCCAGCTCACAACAGGGGGCCGGAGATACGCAGTATTTT. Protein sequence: CASSQQGAGDTQYF.

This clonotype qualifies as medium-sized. The DNA for the CDR3 is TGTGCCAGCAGCCAAGATGGGGCAGGGGAGGAAGCTTTCTTT. Translated: CASSQDGAGEEAFF. The gene calls are TRBV4-2 and TRBJ1-1; tentatively, D is TRBD1 (6 bases). Germline lookup yields CDR1 LGHNA and CDR2 YNFKEQ. There are 14 residues in the CDR3. Trimming removed 0 bases from V and 8 bases from J, with 13 bases in between.

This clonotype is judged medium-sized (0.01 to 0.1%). CDR3 nucleotides: TGTGCCAGCAGCCTGGACACGTCGGAGACCCAGTACTTC. It yields the protein CASSLDTSETQYF. The chain has TRBV12-3 or TRBV12-4 and TRBJ2-5, with a weak D call TRBD1 (5 bases). The CDR3 runs 13 residues. V lost 6 bases and J lost 5, with 13 bases in between.

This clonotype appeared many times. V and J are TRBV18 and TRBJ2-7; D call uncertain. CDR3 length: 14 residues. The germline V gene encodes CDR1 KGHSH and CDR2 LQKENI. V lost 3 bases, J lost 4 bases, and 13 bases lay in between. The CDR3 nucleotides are TGTGCCAGCTCACCGAAGGATACCTTTTACGAGCAGTACTTC. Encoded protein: CASSPKDTFYEQYF. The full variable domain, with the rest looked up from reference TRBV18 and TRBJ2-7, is NAGVMQNPRHLVRRRGQEARLRCSPMKGHSHVYWYRQLPEEGLKFMVYLQKENIIDESGMPKERFSAEFPKEGPSILRIQQVVRGDSAAYFCASSPKDTFYEQYFGPGTRLTVT.

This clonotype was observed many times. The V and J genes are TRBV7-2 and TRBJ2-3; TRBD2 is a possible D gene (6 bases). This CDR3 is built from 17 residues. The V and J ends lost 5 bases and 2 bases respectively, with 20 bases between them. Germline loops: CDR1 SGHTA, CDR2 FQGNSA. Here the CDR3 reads CASSPNVREIFTDTQYF. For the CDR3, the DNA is TGTGCCAGCAGCCCAAACGTTCGGGAGATCTTCACAGATACGCAGTATTTT.